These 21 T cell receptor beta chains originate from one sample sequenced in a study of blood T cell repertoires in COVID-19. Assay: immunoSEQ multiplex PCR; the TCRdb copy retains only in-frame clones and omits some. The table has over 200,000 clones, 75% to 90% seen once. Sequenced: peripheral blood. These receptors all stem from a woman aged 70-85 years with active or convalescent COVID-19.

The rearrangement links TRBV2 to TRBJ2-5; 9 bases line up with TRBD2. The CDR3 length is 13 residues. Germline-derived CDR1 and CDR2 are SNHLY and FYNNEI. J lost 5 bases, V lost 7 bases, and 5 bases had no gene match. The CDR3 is CASNLAGRETQYF. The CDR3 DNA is TGTGCCAGCAACCTAGCGGGAAGGGAGACCCAGTACTTC.

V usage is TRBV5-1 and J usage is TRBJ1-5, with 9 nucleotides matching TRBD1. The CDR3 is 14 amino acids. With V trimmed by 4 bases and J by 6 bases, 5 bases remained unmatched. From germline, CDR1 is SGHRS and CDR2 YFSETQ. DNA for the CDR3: TGCGCCAGCAGCCCGACAGGGGGAGGTCAGCCCCAGCATTTT. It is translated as CASSPTGGGQPQHF.

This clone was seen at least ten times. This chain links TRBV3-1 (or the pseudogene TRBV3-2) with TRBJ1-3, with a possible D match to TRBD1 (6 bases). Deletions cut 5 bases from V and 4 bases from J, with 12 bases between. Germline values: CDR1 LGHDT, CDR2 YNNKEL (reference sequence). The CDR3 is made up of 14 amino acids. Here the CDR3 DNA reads TGTGCCAGCAGCTTCGGGACAACCGGAAACACCATATATTTT. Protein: CASSFGTTGNTIYF.

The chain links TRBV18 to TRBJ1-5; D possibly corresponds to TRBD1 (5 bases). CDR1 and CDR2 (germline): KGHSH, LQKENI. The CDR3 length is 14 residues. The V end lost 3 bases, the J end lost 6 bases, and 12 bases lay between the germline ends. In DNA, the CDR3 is TGTGCCAGCTCACCGAGCGGGGCGAGTCAGCCCCAGCATTTT. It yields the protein CASSPSGASQPQHF.

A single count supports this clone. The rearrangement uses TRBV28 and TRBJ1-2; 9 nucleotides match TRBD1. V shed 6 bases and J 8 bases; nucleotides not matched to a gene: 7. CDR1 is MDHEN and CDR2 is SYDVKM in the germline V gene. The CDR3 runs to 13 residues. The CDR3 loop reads CASSSGTGKGYTF. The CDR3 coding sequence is TGTGCCAGCAGCTCCGGGACAGGGAAAGGCTACACCTTC.

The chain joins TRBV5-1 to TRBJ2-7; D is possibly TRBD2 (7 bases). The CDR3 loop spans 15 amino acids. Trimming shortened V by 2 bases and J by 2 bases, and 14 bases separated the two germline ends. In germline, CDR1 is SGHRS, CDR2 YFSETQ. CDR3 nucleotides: TGCGCCAGCAGCTTAGGCGGGGGCCTCCCCTACGAGCAGTACTTC. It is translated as CASSLGGGLPYEQYF.

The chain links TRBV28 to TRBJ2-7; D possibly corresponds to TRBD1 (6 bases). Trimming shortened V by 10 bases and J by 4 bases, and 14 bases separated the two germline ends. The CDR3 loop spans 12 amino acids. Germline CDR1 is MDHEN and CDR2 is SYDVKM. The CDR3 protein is CATSGTPYEQYF. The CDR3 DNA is TGTGCCACCTCCGGGACACCGTACGAGCAGTACTTC.

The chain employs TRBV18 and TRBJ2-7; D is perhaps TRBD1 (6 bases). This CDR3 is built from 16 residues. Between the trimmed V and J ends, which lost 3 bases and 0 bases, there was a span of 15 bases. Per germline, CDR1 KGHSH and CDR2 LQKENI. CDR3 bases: TGTGCCAGCTCACCGAACTCCAGGGGTGGCTCCTACGAGCAGTACTTC. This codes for CASSPNSRGGSYEQYF.

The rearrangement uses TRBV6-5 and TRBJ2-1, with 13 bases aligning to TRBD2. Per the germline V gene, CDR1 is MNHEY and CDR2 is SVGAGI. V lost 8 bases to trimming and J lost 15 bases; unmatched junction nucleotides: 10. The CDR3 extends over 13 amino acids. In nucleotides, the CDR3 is TGTGCCAGCTCGCCGGGACTAGCGGGGACGCCGTTCTTC. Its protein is CASSPGLAGTPFF.

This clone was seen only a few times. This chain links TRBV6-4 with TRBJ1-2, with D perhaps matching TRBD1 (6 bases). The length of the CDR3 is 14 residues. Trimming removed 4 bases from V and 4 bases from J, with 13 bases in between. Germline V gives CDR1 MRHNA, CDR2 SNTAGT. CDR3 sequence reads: CASSAGAGGYGYTF. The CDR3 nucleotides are TGTGCCAGCAGTGCAGGGGCTGGGGGCTATGGCTACACCTTC.

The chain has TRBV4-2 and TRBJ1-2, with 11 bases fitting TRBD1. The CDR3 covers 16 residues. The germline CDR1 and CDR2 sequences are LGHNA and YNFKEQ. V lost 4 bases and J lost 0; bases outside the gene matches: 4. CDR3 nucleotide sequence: TGTGCCAGCAGCCGGGGACAGGGGGTAACTAACTATGGCTACACCTTC. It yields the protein CASSRGQGVTNYGYTF.

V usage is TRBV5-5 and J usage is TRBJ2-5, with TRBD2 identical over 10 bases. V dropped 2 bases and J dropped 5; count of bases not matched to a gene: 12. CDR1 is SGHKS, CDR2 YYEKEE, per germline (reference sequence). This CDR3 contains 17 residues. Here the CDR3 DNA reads TGTGCCAGCAGCTTAGTAGCGGGGGGCCTGGGAACGGAGACCCAGTACTTC. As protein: CASSLVAGGLGTETQYF.

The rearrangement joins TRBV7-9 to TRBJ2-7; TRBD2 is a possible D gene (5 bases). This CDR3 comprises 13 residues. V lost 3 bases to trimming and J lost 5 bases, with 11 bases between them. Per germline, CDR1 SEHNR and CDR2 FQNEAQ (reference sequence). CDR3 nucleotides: TGTGCCAGCAGCTTCGGGGTCTTCAACGAGCAGTACTTC. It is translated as CASSFGVFNEQYF.

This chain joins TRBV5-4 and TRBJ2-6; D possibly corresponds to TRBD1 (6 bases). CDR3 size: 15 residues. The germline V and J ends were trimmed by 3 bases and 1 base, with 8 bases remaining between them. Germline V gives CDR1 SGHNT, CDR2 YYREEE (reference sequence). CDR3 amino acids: CASSSQGSGANVLTF. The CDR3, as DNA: TGTGCCAGCAGCTCACAGGGTTCTGGGGCCAACGTCCTGACTTTC.

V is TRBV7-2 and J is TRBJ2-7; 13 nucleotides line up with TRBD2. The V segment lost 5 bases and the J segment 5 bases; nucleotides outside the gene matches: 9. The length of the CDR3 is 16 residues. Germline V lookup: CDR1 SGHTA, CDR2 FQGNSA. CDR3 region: CASSPPGLAGDHEQYF. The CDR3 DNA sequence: TGTGCCAGCAGCCCTCCCGGACTAGCGGGAGATCACGAGCAGTACTTC. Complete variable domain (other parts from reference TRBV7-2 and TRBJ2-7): GAGVSQSPSNKVTEKGKDVELRCDPISGHTALYWYRQSLGQGLEFLIYFQGNSAPDKSGLPSDRFSAERTGGSVSTLTIQRTQQEDSAVYLCASSPPGLAGDHEQYFGPGTRLTVT.

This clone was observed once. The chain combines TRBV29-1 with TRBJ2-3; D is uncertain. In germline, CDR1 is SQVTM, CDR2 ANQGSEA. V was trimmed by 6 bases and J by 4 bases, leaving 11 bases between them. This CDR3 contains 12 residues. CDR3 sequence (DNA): TGCAGCGTGTCCACTCCTCCAGATACGCAGTATTTT. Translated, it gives CSVSTPPDTQYF.

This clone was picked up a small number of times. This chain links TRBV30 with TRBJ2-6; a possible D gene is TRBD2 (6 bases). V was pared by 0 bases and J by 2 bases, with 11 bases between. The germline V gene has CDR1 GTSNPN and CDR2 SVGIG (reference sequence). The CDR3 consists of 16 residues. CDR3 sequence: CAWSVGGLTGANVLTF. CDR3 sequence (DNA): TGTGCCTGGAGTGTAGGAGGGTTGACTGGGGCCAACGTCCTGACTTTC. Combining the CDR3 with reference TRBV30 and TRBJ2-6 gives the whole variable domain SQTIHQWPATLVQPVGSPLSLECTVEGTSNPNLYWYRQAAGRGLQLLFYSVGIGQISSEVPQNLSASRPQDRQFILSSKKLLLSDSGFYLCAWSVGGLTGANVLTFGAGSRLTVL.

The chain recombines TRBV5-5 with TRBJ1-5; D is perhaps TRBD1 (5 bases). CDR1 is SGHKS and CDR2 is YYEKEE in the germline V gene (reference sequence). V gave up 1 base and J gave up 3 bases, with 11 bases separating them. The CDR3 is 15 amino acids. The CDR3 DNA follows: TGTGCCAGCAGCTTGTGGGGCAACGACAATCAGCCCCAGCATTTT. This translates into CASSLWGNDNQPQHF.

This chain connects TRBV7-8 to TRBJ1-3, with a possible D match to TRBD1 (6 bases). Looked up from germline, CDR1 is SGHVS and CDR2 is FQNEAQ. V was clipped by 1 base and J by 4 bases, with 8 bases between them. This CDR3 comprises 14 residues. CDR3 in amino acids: CASSLDGTGNTIYF. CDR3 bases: TGTGCCAGCAGCTTAGATGGGACAGGAAACACCATATATTTT.

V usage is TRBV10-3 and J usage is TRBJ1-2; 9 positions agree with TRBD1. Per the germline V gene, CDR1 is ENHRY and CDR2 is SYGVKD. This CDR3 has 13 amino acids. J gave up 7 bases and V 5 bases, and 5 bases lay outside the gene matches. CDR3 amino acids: CAISLQGAAGYTF. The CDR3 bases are TGTGCCATCAGTTTACAGGGGGCGGCTGGCTACACCTTC.

CDR3 coding DNA: TGCGCCAGCAGCTTGGTCCAGGGGCTAAGTGAAGCTTTCTTT. Its translation: CASSLVQGLSEAFF. This rearrangement joins TRBV5-1 to TRBJ1-1, with a weak D call TRBD1 (6 bases). The V gene's germline CDR1 is SGHRS and CDR2 YFSETQ. Trimming took 0 bases from V and 7 from J, leaving 13 bases between them. This CDR3 has 14 amino acids.